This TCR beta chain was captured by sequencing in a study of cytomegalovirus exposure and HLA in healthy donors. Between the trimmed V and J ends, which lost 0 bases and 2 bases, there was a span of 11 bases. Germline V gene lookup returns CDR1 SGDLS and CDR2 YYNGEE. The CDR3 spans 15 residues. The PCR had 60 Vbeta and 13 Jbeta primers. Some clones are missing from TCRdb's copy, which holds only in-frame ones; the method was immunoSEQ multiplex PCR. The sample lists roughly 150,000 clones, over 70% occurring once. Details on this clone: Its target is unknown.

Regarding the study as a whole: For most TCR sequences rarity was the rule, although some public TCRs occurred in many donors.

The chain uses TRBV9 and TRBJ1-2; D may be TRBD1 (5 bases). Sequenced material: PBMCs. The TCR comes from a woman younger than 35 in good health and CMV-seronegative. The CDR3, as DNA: TGTGCCAGCAGCGTAGTAGGGTCAGGGAACTATGGCTACACCTTC. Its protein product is CASSVVGSGNYGYTF.